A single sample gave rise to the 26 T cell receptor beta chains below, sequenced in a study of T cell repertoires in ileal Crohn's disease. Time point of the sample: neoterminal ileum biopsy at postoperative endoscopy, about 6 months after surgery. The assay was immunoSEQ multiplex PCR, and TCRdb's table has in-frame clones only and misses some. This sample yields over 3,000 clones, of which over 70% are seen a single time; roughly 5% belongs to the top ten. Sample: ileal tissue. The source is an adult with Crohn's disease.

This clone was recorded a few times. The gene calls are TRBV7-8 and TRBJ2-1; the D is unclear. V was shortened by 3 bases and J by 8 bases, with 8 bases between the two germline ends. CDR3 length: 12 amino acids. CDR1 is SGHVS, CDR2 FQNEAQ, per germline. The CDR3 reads CASSFGGHEQFF. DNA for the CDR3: TGTGCCAGCAGCTTCGGCGGTCATGAGCAGTTCTTC. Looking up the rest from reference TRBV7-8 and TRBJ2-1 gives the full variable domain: GAGVSQSPRYKVAKRGQDVALRCDPISGHVSLFWYQQALGQGPEFLTYFQNEAQLDKSGLPSDRFFAERPEGSVSTLKIQRTQQEDSAVYLCASSFGGHEQFFGPGTRLTVL.

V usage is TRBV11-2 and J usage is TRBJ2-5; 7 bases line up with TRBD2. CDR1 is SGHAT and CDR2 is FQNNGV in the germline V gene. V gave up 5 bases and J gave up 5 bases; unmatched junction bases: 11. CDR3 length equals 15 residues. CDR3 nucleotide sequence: TGTGCCAGCAGCCCGGGCGGGGCTAGCGGCGAGACCCAGTACTTC. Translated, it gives CASSPGGASGETQYF.

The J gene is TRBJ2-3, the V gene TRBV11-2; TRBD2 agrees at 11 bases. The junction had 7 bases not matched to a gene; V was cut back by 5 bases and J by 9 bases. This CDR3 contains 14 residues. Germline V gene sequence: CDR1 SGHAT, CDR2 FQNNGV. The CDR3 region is CASSPTSGGLTQYF. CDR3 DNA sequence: TGTGCCAGCAGCCCTACTAGCGGGGGCTTGACGCAGTATTTT.

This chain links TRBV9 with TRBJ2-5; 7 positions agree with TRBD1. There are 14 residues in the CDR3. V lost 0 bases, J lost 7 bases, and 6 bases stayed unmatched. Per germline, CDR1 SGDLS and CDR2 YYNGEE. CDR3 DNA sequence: TGTGCCAGCAGCGTAGGGGACAGAACAGGGACCCAGTACTTC. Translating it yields CASSVGDRTGTQYF.

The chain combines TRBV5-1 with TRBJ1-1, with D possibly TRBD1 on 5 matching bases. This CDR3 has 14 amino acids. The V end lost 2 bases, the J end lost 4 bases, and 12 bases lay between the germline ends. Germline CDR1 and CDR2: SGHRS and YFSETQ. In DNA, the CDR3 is TGCGCCAGCAGCTTACAGGACGAGAGCACTGAAGCTTTCTTT. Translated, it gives CASSLQDESTEAFF.

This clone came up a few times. The DNA for the CDR3 is TGCGCCAGCAGTGAGTCATGGGGGCTTGGGACTGAAGCTTTCTTT. It codes for CASSESWGLGTEAFF. The V and J genes are TRBV10-1 and TRBJ1-1; D perhaps matches TRBD1 (6 bases). Looked up from germline, CDR1 is WNHNN and CDR2 is SYGVQD (reference sequence). V was pared by 0 bases and J by 5 bases, with 13 bases between. The CDR3 runs to 15 residues.

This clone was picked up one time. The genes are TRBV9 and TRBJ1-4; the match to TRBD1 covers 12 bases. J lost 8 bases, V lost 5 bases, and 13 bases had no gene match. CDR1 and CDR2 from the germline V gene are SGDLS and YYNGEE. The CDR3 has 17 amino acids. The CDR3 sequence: CASSGTGGAMWEEKLFF. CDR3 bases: TGTGCCAGCAGTGGGACAGGGGGCGCTATGTGGGAGGAAAAACTGTTTTTT.

The CDR3 nucleotides are TGTGCCAGCAGCAAAACTGGAGGGTATGAGACCCAGTACTTC. This codes for CASSKTGGYETQYF. The chain uses TRBV7-3 and TRBJ2-5; a possible D gene is TRBD2 (6 bases). Trimming cost V 5 bases and J 5 bases, with 15 bases left between them. CDR3 length equals 14 residues. CDR1 is SGHTA and CDR2 is FQGTGA in the germline V gene. Together with reference TRBV7-3 and TRBJ2-5, the CDR3 gives the full variable domain: GAGVSQTPSNKVTEKGKYVELRCDPISGHTALYWYRQSLGQGPEFLIYFQGTGAADDSGLPNDRFFAVRPEGSVSTLKIQRTERGDSAVYLCASSKTGGYETQYFGPGTRLLVL.

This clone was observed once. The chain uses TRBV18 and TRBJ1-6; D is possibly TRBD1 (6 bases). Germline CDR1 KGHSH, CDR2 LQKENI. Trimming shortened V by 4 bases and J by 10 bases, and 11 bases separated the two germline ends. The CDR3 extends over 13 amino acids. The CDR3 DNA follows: TGTGCCAGCTCACAGGACAGTTACTCACCCCTCCACTTT. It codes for CASSQDSYSPLHF.

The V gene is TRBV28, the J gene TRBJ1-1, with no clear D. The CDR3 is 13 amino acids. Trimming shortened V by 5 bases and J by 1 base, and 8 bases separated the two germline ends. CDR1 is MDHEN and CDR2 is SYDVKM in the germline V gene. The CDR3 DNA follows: TGTGCCAGCAGTCCACTTAGGAACACTGAAGCTTTCTTT. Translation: CASSPLRNTEAFF. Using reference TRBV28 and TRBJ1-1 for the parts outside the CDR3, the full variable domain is DVKVTQSSRYLVKRTGEKVFLECVQDMDHENMFWYRQDPGLGLRLIYFSYDVKMKEKGDIPEGYSVSREKKERFSLILESASTNQTSMYLCASSPLRNTEAFFGQGTRLTVV.

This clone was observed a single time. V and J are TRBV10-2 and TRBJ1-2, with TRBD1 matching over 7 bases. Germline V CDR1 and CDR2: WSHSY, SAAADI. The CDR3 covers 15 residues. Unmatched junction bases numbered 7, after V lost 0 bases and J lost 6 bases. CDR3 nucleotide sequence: TGCGCCAGCAGTGAGTCAGGGGGCGCGGGGAATGGCTACACCTTC. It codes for CASSESGGAGNGYTF.

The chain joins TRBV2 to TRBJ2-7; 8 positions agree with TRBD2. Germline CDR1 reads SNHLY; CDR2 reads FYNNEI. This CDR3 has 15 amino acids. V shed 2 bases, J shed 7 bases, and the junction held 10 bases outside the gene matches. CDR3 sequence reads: CASSEISSGPWEQYF. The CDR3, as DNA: TGTGCCAGCAGTGAAATTTCTAGCGGGCCCTGGGAGCAGTACTTC.

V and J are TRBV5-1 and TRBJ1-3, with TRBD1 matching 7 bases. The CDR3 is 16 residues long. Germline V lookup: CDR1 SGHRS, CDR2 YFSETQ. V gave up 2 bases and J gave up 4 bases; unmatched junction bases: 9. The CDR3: CASSFGGGAYGNTIYF. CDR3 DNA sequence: TGCGCCAGCAGCTTCGGAGGGGGCGCCTACGGAAACACCATATATTTT.

The CDR3 here is CSALDLREGFF. CDR3 nucleotides: TGCAGTGCTCTCGACCTGAGGGAGGGATTCTTC. The rearrangement uses TRBV20-1 and TRBJ2-1; the match to TRBD2 covers 7 bases. In germline, CDR1 is DFQATT, CDR2 SNEGSKA (reference sequence). Trimming at V came to 5 bases and at J to 16 bases, leaving 11 bases not matched to a gene. The CDR3 is made up of 11 amino acids.

The CDR3 nucleotides are TGTGCCAGCAGCTTAGGAAGTAGCGGGAGCAAGTACTTC. Protein product: CASSLGSSGSKYF. The rearrangement links TRBV11-3 to TRBJ2-7; 9 bases map to TRBD2. In germline, CDR1 is SGHNT, CDR2 YENEEA. With 1 base clipped from V and 11 bases from J, the junction kept 6 bases outside the gene matches. The CDR3 extends over 13 amino acids.

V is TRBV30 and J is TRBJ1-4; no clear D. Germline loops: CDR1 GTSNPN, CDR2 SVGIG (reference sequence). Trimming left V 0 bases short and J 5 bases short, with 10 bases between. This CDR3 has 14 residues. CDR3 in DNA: TGTGCCTGGAGTGTTTCAGGTTACAATGAAAAACTGTTTTTT. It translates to CAWSVSGYNEKLFF.

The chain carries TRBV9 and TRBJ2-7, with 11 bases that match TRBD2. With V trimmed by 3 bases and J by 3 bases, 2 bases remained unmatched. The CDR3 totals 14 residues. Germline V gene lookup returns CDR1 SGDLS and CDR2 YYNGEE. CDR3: CASSATSGSYEQYF. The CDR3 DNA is TGTGCCAGCAGCGCCACTAGCGGGAGCTACGAGCAGTACTTC.

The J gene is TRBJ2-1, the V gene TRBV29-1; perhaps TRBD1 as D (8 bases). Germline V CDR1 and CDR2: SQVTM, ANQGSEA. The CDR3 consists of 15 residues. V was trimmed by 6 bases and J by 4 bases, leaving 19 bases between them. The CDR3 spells CSVGGGQGAYNEQFF. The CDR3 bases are TGCAGCGTGGGAGGGGGGCAGGGGGCATACAATGAGCAGTTCTTC.

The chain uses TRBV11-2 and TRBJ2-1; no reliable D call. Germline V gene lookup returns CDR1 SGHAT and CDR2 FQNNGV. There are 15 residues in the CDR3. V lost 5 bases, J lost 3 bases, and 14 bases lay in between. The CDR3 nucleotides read TGTGCCAGCAGCCCCACTAACCTCGTCTACAATGAGCAGTTCTTC. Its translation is CASSPTNLVYNEQFF.

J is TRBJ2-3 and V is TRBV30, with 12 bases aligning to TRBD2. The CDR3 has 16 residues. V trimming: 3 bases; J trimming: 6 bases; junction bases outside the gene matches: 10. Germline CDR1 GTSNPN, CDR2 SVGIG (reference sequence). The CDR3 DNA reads TGTGCCTGGAGATCTTGGCTAGCGGGAGGGTGCGATACGCAGTATTTT. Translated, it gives CAWRSWLAGGCDTQYF.

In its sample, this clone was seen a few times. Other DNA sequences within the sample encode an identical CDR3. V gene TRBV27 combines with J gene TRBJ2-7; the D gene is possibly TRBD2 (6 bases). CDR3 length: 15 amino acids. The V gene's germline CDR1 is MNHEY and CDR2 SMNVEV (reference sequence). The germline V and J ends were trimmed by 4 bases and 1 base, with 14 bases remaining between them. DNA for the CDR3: TGTGCCAGCAGTTACTCGGGGGAAGGGTCCTACGAGCAGTACTTC. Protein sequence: CASSYSGEGSYEQYF.

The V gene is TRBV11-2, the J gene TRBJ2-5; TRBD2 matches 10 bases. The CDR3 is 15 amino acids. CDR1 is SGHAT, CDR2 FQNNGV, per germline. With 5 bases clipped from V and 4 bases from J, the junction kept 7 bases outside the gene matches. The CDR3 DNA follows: TGTGCCAGCAGCCGCACTCGGACTAGCGGAGAGACCCAGTACTTC. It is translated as CASSRTRTSGETQYF.

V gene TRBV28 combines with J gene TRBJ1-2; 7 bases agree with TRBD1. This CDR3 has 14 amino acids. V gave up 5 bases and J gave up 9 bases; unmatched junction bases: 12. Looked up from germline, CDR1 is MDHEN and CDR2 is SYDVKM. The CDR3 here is CASSRDSLSGSYTF. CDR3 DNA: TGTGCCAGCAGTAGGGACAGCCTATCCGGGAGCTACACCTTC.

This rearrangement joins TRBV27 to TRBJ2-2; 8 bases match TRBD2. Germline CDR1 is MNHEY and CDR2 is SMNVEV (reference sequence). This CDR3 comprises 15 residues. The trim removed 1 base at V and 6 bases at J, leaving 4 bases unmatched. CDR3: CASSLLAGLAGELFF. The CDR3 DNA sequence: TGTGCCAGCAGTTTATTAGCGGGATTGGCCGGGGAGCTGTTTTTT.

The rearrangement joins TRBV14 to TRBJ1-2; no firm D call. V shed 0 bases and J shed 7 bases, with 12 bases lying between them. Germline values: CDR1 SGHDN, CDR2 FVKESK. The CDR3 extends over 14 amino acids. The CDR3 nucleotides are TGTGCCAGCAGCCAAGAAGTGTACGGTGTTGGCTACACCTTC. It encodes CASSQEVYGVGYTF. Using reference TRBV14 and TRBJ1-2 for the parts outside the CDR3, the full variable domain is EAGVTQFPSHSVIEKGQTVTLRCDPISGHDNLYWYRRVMGKEIKFLLHFVKESKQDESGMPNNRFLAERTGGTYSTLKVQPAELEDSGVYFCASSQEVYGVGYTFGSGTRLTVV.

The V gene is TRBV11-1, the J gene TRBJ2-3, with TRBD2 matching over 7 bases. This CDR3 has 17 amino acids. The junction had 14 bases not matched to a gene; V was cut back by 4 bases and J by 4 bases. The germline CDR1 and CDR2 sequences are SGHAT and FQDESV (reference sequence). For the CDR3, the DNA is TGTGCCAGCAGCTCAGGGAGCGGGGTTAGGATGGCAGATACGCAGTATTTT. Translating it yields CASSSGSGVRMADTQYF. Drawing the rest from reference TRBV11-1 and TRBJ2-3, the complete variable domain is EAEVAQSPRYKITEKSQAVAFWCDPISGHATLYWYRQILGQGPELLVQFQDESVVDDSQLPKDRFSAERLKGVDSTLKIQPAELGDSAMYLCASSSGSGVRMADTQYFGPGTRLTVL.